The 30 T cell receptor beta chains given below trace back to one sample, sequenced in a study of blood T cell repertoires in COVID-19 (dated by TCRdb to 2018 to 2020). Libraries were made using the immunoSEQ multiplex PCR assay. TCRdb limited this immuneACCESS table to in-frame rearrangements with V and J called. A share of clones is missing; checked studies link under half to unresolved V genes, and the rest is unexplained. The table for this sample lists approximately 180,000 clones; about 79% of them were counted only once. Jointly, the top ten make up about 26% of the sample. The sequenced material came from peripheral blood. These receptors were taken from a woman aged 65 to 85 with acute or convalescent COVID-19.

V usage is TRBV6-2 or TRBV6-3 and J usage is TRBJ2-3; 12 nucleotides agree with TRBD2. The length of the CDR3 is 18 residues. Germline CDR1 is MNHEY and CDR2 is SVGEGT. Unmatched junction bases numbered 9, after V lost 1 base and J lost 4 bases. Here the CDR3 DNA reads TGTGCCAGCAGTTACTTTCAAGCTAGCGGGAGGGCCCCAGATACGCAGTATTTT. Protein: CASSYFQASGRAPDTQYF.

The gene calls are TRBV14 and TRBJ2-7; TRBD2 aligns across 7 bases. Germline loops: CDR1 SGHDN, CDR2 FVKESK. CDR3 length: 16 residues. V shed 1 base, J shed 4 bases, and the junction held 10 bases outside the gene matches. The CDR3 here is CASSQVYSAGAYEQYF. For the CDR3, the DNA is TGTGCCAGCAGCCAAGTTTATTCGGCGGGAGCGTACGAGCAGTACTTC.

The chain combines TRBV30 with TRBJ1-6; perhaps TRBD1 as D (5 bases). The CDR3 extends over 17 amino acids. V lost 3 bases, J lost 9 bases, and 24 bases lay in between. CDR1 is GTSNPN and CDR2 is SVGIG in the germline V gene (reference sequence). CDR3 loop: CAWSDSPGRAISSPLHF. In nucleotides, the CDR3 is TGTGCCTGGAGCGACTCCCCGGGCAGGGCTATAAGTTCACCCCTCCACTTT.

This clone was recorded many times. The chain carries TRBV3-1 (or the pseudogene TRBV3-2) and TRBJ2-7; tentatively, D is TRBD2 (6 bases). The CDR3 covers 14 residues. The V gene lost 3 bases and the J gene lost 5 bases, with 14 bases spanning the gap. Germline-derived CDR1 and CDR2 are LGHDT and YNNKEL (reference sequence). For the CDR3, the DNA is TGTGCCAGCAGCCAGGGGGGAGTGGGCGACGAGCAGTACTTC. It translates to CASSQGGVGDEQYF.

In DNA form, the CDR3 reads TGTGCCAGCAGCGTAGTACCCTCGGGACAGGGGGCTGAGACCCAGTACTTC. This codes for CASSVVPSGQGAETQYF. The chain recombines TRBV9 with TRBJ2-5, with 12 positions matching TRBD1. Germline V CDR1 and CDR2: SGDLS, YYNGEE. V was pared by 0 bases and J by 5 bases, with 8 bases of the junction left unmatched. The CDR3 sequence is 17 residues long.

CDR3 sequence: CASSEGQGAIDTQYF. CDR3 coding DNA: TGTGCCAGCAGCGAAGGACAGGGGGCGATAGATACGCAGTATTTT. The chain couples TRBV7-2 to TRBJ2-3; 11 nucleotides match TRBD1. There are 15 residues in the CDR3. V lost 5 bases and J lost 5; bases outside the gene matches: 6. In germline, CDR1 is SGHTA, CDR2 FQGNSA.

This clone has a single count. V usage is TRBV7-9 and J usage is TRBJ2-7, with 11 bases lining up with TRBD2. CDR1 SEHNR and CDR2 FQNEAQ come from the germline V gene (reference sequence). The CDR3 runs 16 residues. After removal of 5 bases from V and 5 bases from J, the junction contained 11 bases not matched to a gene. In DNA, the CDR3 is TGTGCCAGCAGCGTTACCTTACTAGCGGGAGTGGACGAGCAGTACTTC. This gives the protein CASSVTLLAGVDEQYF.

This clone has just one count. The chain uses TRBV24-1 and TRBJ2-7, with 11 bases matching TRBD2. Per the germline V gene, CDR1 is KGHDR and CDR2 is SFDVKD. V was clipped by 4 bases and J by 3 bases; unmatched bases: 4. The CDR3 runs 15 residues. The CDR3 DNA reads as TGTGCCACCAGTGAAGGTCTAGCGGGAGGCTACGAGCAGTACTTC. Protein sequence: CATSEGLAGGYEQYF.

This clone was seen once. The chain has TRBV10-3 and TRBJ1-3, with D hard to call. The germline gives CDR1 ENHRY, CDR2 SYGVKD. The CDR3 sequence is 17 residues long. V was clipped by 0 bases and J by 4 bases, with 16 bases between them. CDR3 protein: CAISESREDLGGNTIYF. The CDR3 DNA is TGTGCCATCAGTGAGTCACGGGAAGACCTGGGGGGAAACACCATATATTTT.

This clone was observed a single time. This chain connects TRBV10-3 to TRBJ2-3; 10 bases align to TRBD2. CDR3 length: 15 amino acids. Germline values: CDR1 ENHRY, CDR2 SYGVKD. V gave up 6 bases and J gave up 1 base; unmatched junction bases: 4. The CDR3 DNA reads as TGTGCCATCAGACCCGGGACTAGCGGCACAGATACGCAGTATTTT. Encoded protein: CAIRPGTSGTDTQYF.

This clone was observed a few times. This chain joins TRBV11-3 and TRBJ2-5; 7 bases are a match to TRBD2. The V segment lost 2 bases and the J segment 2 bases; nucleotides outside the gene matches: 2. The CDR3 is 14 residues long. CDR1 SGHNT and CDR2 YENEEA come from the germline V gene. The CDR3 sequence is CASSLRAGQETQYF. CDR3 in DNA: TGTGCCAGCAGCTTAAGAGCGGGGCAAGAGACCCAGTACTTC.

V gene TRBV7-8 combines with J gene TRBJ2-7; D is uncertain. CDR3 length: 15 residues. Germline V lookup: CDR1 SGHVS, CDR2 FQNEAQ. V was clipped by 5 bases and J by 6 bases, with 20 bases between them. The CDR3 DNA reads TGTGCCAGCAGCGAAGACCCCGGAGATCTCTTCGAGCAGTACTTC. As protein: CASSEDPGDLFEQYF.

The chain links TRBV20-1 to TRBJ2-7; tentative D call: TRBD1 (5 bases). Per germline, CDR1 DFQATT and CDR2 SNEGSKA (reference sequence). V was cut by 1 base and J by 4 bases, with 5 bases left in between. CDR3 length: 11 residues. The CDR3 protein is CSARGQYEQYF. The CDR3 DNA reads TGCAGTGCTAGAGGACAGTACGAGCAGTACTTC.

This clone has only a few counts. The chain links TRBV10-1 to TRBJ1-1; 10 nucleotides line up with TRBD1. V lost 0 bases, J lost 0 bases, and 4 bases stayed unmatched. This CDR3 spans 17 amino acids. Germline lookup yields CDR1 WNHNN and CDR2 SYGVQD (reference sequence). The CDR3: CASSESLGQGLNTEAFF. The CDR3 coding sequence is TGCGCCAGCAGTGAGTCGTTGGGACAGGGGTTGAACACTGAAGCTTTCTTT.

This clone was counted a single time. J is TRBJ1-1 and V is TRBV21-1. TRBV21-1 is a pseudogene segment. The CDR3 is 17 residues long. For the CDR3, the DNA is TGTGCCAGCAGCACAAGTGTCGGGGGGAGATGGGGCACTGAAGCTTTCTTT. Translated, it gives CASSTSVGGRWGTEAFF.

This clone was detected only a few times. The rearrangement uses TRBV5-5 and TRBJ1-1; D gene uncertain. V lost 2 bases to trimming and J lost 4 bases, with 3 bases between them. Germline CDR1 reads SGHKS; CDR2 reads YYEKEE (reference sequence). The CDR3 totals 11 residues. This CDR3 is CASSFSTEAFF. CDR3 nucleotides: TGTGCCAGCAGCTTTAGCACTGAAGCTTTCTTT.

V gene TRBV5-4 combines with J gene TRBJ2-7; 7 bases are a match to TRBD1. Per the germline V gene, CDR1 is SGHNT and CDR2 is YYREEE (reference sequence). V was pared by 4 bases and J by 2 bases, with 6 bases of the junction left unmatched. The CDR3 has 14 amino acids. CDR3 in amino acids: CASSRPGQPYEQYF. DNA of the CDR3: TGTGCCAGCAGCCGCCCGGGACAGCCCTACGAGCAGTACTTC.

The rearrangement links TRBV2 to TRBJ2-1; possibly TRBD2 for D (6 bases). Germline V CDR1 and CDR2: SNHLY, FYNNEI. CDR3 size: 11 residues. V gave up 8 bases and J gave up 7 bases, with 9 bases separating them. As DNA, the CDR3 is TGTGCCAGCCGGCGGGGTAATGAGCAGTTCTTC. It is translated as CASRRGNEQFF. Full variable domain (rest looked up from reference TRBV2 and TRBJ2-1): EPEVTQTPSHQVTQMGQEVILRCVPISNHLYFYWYRQILGQKVEFLVSFYNNEISEKSEIFDDQFSVERPDGSNFTLKIRSTKLEDSAMYFCASRRGNEQFFGPGTRLTVL.

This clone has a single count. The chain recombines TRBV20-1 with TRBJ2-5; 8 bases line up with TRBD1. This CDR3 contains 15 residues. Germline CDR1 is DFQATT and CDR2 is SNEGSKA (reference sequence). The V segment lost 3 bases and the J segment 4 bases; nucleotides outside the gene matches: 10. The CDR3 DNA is TGCAGTGCTAGTCAGGAACAGGGGGTAGTAGAGACCCAGTACTTC. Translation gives CSASQEQGVVETQYF.

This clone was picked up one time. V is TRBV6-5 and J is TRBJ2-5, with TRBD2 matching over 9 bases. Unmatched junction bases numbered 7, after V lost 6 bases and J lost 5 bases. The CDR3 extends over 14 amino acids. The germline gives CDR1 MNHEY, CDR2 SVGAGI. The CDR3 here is CASRISGRPETQYF. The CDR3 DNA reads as TGTGCCAGCAGGATTAGCGGGAGACCCGAGACCCAGTACTTC.

CDR3 residues: CASSPTGVPGNTIYF. The DNA of the CDR3 is TGTGCCAGCTCACCAACAGGGGTTCCTGGAAACACCATATATTTT. J is TRBJ1-3 and V is TRBV18, with 7 bases identical to TRBD1. This CDR3 spans 15 amino acids. The germline CDR1 and CDR2 sequences are KGHSH and LQKENI. Trimming removed 2 bases from V and 2 bases from J; junction bases left unmatched: 3.

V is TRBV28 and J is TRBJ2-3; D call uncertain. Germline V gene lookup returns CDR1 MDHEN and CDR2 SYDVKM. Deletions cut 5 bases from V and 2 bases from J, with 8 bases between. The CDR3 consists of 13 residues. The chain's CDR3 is CASSPAYTDTQYF. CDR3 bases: TGTGCCAGCAGTCCCGCGTACACAGATACGCAGTATTTT.

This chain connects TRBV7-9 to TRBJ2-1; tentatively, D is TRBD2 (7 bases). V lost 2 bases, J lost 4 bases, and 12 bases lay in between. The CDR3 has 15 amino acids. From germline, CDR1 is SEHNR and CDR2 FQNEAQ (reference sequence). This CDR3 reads CASSLQGGGYNEQFF. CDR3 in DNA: TGTGCCAGCAGCTTACAGGGAGGGGGGTACAATGAGCAGTTCTTC.

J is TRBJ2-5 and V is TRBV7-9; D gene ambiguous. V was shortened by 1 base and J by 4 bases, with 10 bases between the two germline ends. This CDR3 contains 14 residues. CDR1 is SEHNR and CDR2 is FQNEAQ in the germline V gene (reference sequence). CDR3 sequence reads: CASSLEALGETQYF. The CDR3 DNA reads TGTGCCAGCAGCTTAGAGGCGCTAGGAGAGACCCAGTACTTC.

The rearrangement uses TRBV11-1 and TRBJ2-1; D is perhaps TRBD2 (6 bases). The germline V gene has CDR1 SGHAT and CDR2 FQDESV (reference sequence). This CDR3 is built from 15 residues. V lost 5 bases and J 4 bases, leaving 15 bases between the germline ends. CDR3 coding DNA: TGTGCCAGCAGCCCAACGACTAGTGCTTACAATGAGCAGTTCTTC. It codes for CASSPTTSAYNEQFF.

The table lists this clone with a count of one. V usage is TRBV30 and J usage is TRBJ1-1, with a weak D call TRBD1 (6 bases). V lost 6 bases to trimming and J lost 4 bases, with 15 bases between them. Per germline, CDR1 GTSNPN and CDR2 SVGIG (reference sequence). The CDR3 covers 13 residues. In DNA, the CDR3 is TGTGCCTGTACCAGGTTAGGGGGCACTGAAGCTTTCTTT. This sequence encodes CACTRLGGTEAFF.

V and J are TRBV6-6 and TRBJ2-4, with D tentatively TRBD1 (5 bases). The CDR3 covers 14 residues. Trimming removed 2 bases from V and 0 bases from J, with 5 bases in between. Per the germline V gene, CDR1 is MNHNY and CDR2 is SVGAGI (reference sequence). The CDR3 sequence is CASSYGAAKNIQYF. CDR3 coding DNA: TGTGCCAGCAGTTACGGGGCAGCCAAAAACATTCAGTACTTC.

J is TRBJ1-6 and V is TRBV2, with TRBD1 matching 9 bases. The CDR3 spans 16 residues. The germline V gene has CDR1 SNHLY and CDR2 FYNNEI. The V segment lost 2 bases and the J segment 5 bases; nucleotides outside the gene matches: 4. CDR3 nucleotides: TGTGCCAGCAGTGAATTTGGGACAGGGAATAATTCACCCCTCCACTTT. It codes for CASSEFGTGNNSPLHF.

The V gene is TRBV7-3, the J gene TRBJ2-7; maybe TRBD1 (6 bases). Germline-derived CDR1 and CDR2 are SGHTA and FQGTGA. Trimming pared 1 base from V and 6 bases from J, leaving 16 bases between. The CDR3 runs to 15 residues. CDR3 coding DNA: TGTGCCAGCAGCTTAAGCGCAGGGGCGTTCGGCGAGCAGTACTTC. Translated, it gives CASSLSAGAFGEQYF.

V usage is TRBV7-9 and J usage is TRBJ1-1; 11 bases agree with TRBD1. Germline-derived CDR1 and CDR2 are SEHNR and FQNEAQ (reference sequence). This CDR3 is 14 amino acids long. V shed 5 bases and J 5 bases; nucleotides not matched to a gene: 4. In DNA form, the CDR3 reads TGTGCCAGCAGCCCGGGACAGGGGGAGACTGAAGCTTTCTTT. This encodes CASSPGQGETEAFF.